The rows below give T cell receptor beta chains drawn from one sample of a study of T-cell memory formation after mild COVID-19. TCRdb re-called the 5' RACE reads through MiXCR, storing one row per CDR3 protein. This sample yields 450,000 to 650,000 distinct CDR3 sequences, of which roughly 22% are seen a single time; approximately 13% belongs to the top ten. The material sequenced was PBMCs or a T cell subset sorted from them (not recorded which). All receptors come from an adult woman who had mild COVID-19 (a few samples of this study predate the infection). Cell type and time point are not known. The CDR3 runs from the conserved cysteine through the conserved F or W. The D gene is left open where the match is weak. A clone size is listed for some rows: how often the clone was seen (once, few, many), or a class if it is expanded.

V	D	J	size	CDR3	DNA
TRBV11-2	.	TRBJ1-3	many	CASSLSYGSGSGNTIYF	TGTGCCAGCAGCTTAAGTTACGGGTCTGGGTCTGGAAACACCATATATTTT
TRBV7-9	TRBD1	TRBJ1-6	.	CASSSTGGEDHSYNSPLHF	TGTGCCAGCAGCTCAACAGGGGGAGAGGACCACTCCTATAATTCACCCCTCCACTTT
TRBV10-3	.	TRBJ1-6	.	CAISESGFRGPLHF	TGTGCCATCAGTGAGTCCGGGTTTCGTGGACCCCTCCACTTT
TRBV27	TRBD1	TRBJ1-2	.	CASCRQGFGDGYTF	TGTGCCAGCTGCCGACAGGGTTTCGGGGATGGCTACACCTTC
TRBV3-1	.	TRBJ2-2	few	CASSQGVNTGELFFF	.
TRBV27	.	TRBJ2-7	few	CASRRQYF	TGTGCCAGCAGGCGGCAGTACTTC
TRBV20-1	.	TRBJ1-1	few	CSASGGPNTEAFF	TGCAGTGCTAGTGGGGGTCCGAACACTGAAGCTTTCTTT
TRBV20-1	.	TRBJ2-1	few	CSARPRVNSYNEQFF	TGCAGTGCTAGACCTAGAGTGAACTCCTACAATGAGCAGTTCTTC
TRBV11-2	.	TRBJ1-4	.	CASSNLGDEELFF	TGTGCCAGCAGCAATCTGGGGGATGAAGAACTGTTTTTT
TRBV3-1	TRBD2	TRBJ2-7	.	CASSQSAGGYEQYF	TGTGCCAGCAGCCAGTCAGCGGGGGGATACGAGCAGTACTTC
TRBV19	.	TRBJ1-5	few	CASSTHRDRHQPQHF	TGTGCCAGTAGTACCCACAGGGATCGCCATCAGCCCCAGCATTTT
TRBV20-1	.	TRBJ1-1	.	CSARVGAANTEAFF	TGCAGTGCTAGAGTGGGGGCTGCGAACACTGAAGCTTTCTTT
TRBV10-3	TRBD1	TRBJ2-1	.	CAISVGGQATYNEQFF	TGTGCCATCAGTGTGGGGGGACAGGCTACCTACAATGAGCAGTTCTTC
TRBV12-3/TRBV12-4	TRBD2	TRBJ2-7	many	CASRPTGLNSYEQYF	TGTGCCAGCAGACCAACGGGACTAAACTCCTACGAGCAGTACTTC
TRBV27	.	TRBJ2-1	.	CASSLAPERNEQFF	TGTGCCAGCAGCCTAGCACCCGAGAGGAATGAGCAGTTCTTC
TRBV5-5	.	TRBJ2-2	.	CASSFFVHSNTGELFF	TGTGCCAGCAGCTTTTTTGTCCACTCGAACACCGGGGAGCTGTTTTTT
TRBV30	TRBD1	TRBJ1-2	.	CASTGQGGRGYTF	TGTGCCTCCACGGGACAGGGAGGCCGTGGCTACACCTTC
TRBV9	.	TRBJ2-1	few	CASSVHAEGATGSYNEQFF	TGTGCCAGCAGCGTCCACGCGGAGGGGGCCACGGGCTCCTACAATGAGCAGTTCTTC
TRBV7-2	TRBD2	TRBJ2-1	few	CASRLWTSGRADNEQFF	TGTGCCAGCAGATTATGGACTAGCGGGAGGGCCGACAATGAGCAGTTCTTC
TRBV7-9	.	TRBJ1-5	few	CASSLVSGDGNQPQHF	TGTGCCAGCAGCTTAGTTTCAGGGGATGGCAATCAGCCCCAGCATTTT
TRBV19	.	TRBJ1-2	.	CASIPGGNYGYTF	TGTGCCAGTATCCCCGGGGGTAACTATGGCTACACCTTC
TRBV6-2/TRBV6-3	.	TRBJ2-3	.	CASSYSRGDTQYF	TGTGCCAGCAGTTACTCGAGGGGGGATACGCAGTATTTT
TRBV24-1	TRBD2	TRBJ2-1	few	CATSDSTRLAGGQFF	TGTGCCACCAGTGACTCTACCCGACTAGCGGGAGGGCAGTTCTTC
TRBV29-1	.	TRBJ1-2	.	CSVEVGYGYTF	TGCAGCGTTGAAGTTGGGTATGGCTACACCTTC
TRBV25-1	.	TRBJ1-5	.	CASSGGVGEPQHF	TGTGCCAGCAGTGGGGGCGTCGGGGAGCCCCAGCATTTT
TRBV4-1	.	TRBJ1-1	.	CASSQEARGRDGGAFF	TGCGCCAGCAGCCAAGAGGCGAGGGGCCGGGACGGCGGCGCTTTCTTT
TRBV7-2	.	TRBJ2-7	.	CASSLTVQGSYEQYF	TGTGCCAGCAGCCTTACGGTACAGGGCTCCTACGAGCAGTACTTC
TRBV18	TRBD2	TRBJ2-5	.	CASSPGLAGGKAETQYF	TGTGCCAGCTCACCGGGACTAGCGGGGGGCAAGGCAGAGACCCAGTACTTC